This T cell receptor beta chain was identified in a study of metastatic and nonmetastatic thyroid tumors. In the study overall: Thyroid patients, malignant and benign, had repertoires compared across blood and tumor or nodule tissue. Findings and caveats of the study: In both blood and tumor samples, TCR beta diversity was reported significantly higher for malignant than benign nodules.

TCRdb re-called the PCR reads through MiXCR. Altogether approximately 13,000 clones are present, 12% being singletons, with the ten largest covering approximately 32%. The germline gives CDR1 SGDLS, CDR2 YYNGEE. The CDR3 loop spans 20 amino acids. Thyroid surgery was preceded by no treatment in any patient. Regarding this clone: Its antigen remains unknown. A much larger clone is a single base away; this may be a read error.

This chain joins TRBV9 and TRBJ2-7; TRBD2 aligns across 9 bases. The TCR originated in a female donor with papillary thyroid cancer or a benign thyroid nodule (not recorded which). Some clones in this sample may be carry-over from other donors' samples. Source material: blood. This chain's CDR3 is CASSVDPSGTPHSITHEQCF. As DNA, the CDR3 is TGTGCCAGCAGCGTAGACCCTAGCGGGACTCCGCATTCCATTACCCACGAGCAGTGCTTC. Full variable domain (outside the CDR3, taken from reference TRBV9 and TRBJ2-7): DSGVTQTPKHLITATGQRVTLRCSPRSGDLSVYWYQQSLDQGLQFLIQYYNGEERAKGNILERFSAQQFPDLHSELNLSSLELGDSALYFCASSVDPSGTPHSITHEQCFGPGTRLTVT.